The subject of this entry is one T cell receptor beta chain. Its antigen is undetermined. These data come from a study of cytomegalovirus exposure and HLA in healthy donors. Looking at the study overall: The same platform was used for the 100 to 150 validation repertoires and the roughly 680 first-cohort repertoires, a later analysis reported.

Study-level points and caveats: Subsequent analysis showed first-cohort TCR clusters tending to co-occur in 120 validation repertoires. It was 164 TCR beta chains that were listed as cytomegalovirus-associated. Among the CMV-associated chains, three were confirmed in vitro as specific for CMV antigens.

The method was immunoSEQ multiplex PCR; TCRdb's version includes in-frame clones alone and lacks a portion of them. The data show over 150,000 clones, with nearly 90% seen just once and about 9.4% held by the top ten. J was trimmed by 4 bases and V by 0 bases; bases with no gene match: 3. The CDR3 has 14 residues. In germline, CDR1 is SGDLS, CDR2 YYNGEE. The J gene is TRBJ1-2, the V gene TRBV9; the match to TRBD1 covers 7 bases. The TCR originated in a woman under 30 in good health and CMV-seropositive. Sequenced material: PBMCs. The CDR3 region has the DNA TGTGCCAGCAGCGTAGAGCCAGGGGGCTATGGCTACACCTTC. It encodes CASSVEPGGYGYTF. The full variable domain, in which reference TRBV9 and TRBJ1-2 provide the parts outside the CDR3, is DSGVTQTPKHLITATGQRVTLRCSPRSGDLSVYWYQQSLDQGLQFLIQYYNGEERAKGNILERFSAQQFPDLHSELNLSSLELGDSALYFCASSVEPGGYGYTFGSGTRLTVV.